The 27 T cell receptor beta chains presented below share a single source sample, sequenced in a study of T cell repertoires in cytomegalovirus infection. Antigens of these TCRs are unknown. One entry per CDR3 protein, called by TCRdb with MiXCR from the reads. This repertoire shows 700,000 to 900,000 distinct CDR3 sequences, 25% to 35% found once; its top ten account for over 10%. This sample comprised cultured CD8+ T cells from PBMCs, obtained from culture after CMV antigen stimulation. All receptors come from a human donor in good health (CMV status not recorded). Some clones in this sample may be carry-over from other donors' samples.

The rearrangement uses TRBV28 and TRBJ2-4; no definite D call. The V end lost 0 bases, the J end lost 2 bases, and 11 bases lay between the germline ends. Germline values: CDR1 MDHEN, CDR2 SYDVKM. CDR3 length: 16 residues. The CDR3 sequence: CASSLWAGRTKNIQYF. As DNA, the CDR3 is TGTGCCAGCAGTTTATGGGCAGGCAGAACCAAAAACATTCAGTACTTC.

CDR3 sequence: CASSEVGGAAYEQYF. In nucleotides, the CDR3 is TGTGCCAGCAGTGAAGTGGGGGGGGCTGCCTACGAGCAGTACTTC. The chain is built from TRBV6-1 and TRBJ2-7; possibly TRBD2 for D (7 bases). The CDR3 runs 15 residues. CDR1 MNHNS and CDR2 SASEGT come from the germline V gene. Trimming stripped 1 base from V and 2 bases from J, with 12 bases between.

This clonotype has just a few counts. The chain couples TRBV11-1 to TRBJ2-7, with a weak D call TRBD1 (5 bases). The V and J ends lost 6 bases and 0 bases respectively, with 12 bases between them. CDR1 SGHAT and CDR2 FQDESV come from the germline V gene (reference sequence). The CDR3 spans 14 residues. The chain's CDR3 is CASRSGHDSYEQYF. The CDR3 DNA is TGTGCCAGCAGATCAGGACACGACTCCTACGAGCAGTACTTC.

The gene calls are TRBV5-4 and TRBJ2-2; TRBD2 agrees at 12 bases. This CDR3 is built from 16 residues. Germline V gene sequence: CDR1 SGHNT, CDR2 YYREEE (reference sequence). V gave up 0 bases and J gave up 7 bases; unmatched junction bases: 4. In DNA form, the CDR3 reads TGTGCCAGCAGCTTGGGGGGACTAGCGGGCTTCGGGGAGCTGTTTTTT. The encoded protein is CASSLGGLAGFGELFF.

This clonotype was counted between two and nine times. The gene calls are TRBV12-3 or TRBV12-4 and TRBJ1-1; 11 bases fit TRBD1. The CDR3 is 15 residues long. Trimming removed 5 bases from V and 5 bases from J; junction bases left unmatched: 7. The CDR3 is CASSPDRGRKTEAFF. The CDR3 coding sequence is TGTGCCAGCAGTCCGGACAGGGGGCGGAAAACTGAAGCTTTCTTT.

The rearrangement joins TRBV4-1 to TRBJ1-2; TRBD1 agrees at 9 bases. The V gene's germline CDR1 is MGHRA and CDR2 YSYEKL. V was clipped by 1 base and J by 5 bases; unmatched bases: 5. The CDR3 loop spans 15 amino acids. CDR3 in DNA: TGCGCCAGCAGCCAAGTTTCGGGACAGGGTTATGGCTACACCTTC. This gives the protein CASSQVSGQGYGYTF.

This sequence joins TRBV10-3 and TRBJ1-2; 8 nucleotides align to TRBD1. CDR1 is ENHRY, CDR2 SYGVKD, per germline. The CDR3 is made up of 14 amino acids. V lost 2 bases to trimming and J lost 2 bases; unmatched junction nucleotides: 1. CDR3 bases: TGTGCCATCAGTGAGGGACAGGGAAACTATGGCTACACCTTC. Protein: CAISEGQGNYGYTF.

This rearrangement joins TRBV3-1 to TRBJ2-7; 9 bases fit TRBD1. Germline V gene sequence: CDR1 LGHDT, CDR2 YNNKEL (reference sequence). There are 16 residues in the CDR3. With 2 bases clipped from V and 3 bases from J, the junction kept 8 bases outside the gene matches. The CDR3 DNA reads as TGTGCCAGCAGCCAAAGTGGGGGACAGGGATTCTACGAGCAGTACGTC. It is translated as CASSQSGGQGFYEQYV.

This clonotype occurred a few times. The CDR3 is CATDREGLGYTF. CDR3 bases: TGTGCCACCGACAGGGAAGGGCTTGGCTACACCTTC. The J gene is TRBJ1-2, the V gene TRBV6-2 or TRBV6-3, with TRBD1 matching over 7 bases. The V gene end was trimmed by 10 bases and the J gene end by 7 bases; junction bases not matched to a gene: 9. This CDR3 comprises 12 residues. Germline CDR1 and CDR2: MNHEY and SVGEGT.

The chain recombines TRBV7-8 with TRBJ1-1; no definite D call. CDR3 length: 17 residues. Germline V gene sequence: CDR1 SGHVS, CDR2 FQNEAQ. V lost 6 bases and J 5 bases, leaving 25 bases between the germline ends. CDR3 protein: CASSLYPGSHPGTEAFF. In nucleotides, the CDR3 is TGTGCCAGCAGTTTATATCCGGGTTCTCATCCTGGGACTGAAGCTTTCTTT.

The chain uses TRBV19 and TRBJ1-1; 8 nucleotides align to TRBD1. Trimming at V came to 2 bases and at J to 5 bases, leaving 10 bases not matched to a gene. CDR1 and CDR2 (germline): LNHDA, SQIVND (reference sequence). The CDR3 is made up of 16 amino acids. The CDR3 DNA is TGTGCCAGTAGTATAAGGCAGGGGGCATTTGGGACTGAAGCTTTCTTT. This gives the protein CASSIRQGAFGTEAFF.

The count of this clonotype is one. This chain uses TRBV29-1 with TRBJ2-7; possible D gene TRBD2, 7 bases. This CDR3 is 12 amino acids long. V was pared by 7 bases and J by 6 bases, with 16 bases between. The germline V gene encodes CDR1 SQVTM and CDR2 ANQGSEA. CDR3 protein: CSGEGGDGEQYF. Written as DNA, the CDR3 is TGCAGCGGCGAAGGGGGGGATGGCGAGCAGTACTTC.

The chain combines TRBV27 with TRBJ1-1; D is undetermined. CDR1 and CDR2 (germline): MNHEY, SMNVEV (reference sequence). CDR3 size: 13 residues. V was shortened by 5 bases and J by 4 bases, with 11 bases between the two germline ends. CDR3 loop: CASSQGPATEAFF. The DNA for the CDR3 is TGTGCCAGCAGTCAAGGGCCGGCCACTGAAGCTTTCTTT.

This chain uses TRBV20-1 with TRBJ2-2; 9 nucleotides match TRBD2. Germline V lookup: CDR1 DFQATT, CDR2 SNEGSKA (reference sequence). This CDR3 region has 16 residues. CDR3 nucleotide sequence: TGCAGGTCCTTAGGAGCGGGGGGCTCGAACACCGGGGAGCTGTTTTTT. Translation gives CRSLGAGGSNTGELFF.

This chain connects TRBV14 to TRBJ2-7, with 9 positions matching TRBD1. V shed 3 bases, J shed 0 bases, and the junction held 6 bases outside the gene matches. The CDR3 extends over 16 amino acids. Germline loops: CDR1 SGHDN, CDR2 FVKESK. The CDR3 sequence: CASSHLDRGFSYEQYF. The CDR3 nucleotides read TGTGCCAGCAGCCACCTTGACAGGGGGTTCTCCTACGAGCAGTACTTC.

This clonotype has a handful of counts. The chain recombines TRBV5-6 with TRBJ1-1, with TRBD1 as a possible D gene (5 bases). Trimming removed 2 bases from V and 5 bases from J, with 19 bases in between. Germline values: CDR1 SGHDT, CDR2 YYEEEE. This CDR3 has 16 amino acids. Here the CDR3 reads CASSFRRDLTGTEAFF. CDR3 in DNA: TGTGCCAGCAGCTTCCGCAGGGATCTTACTGGGACTGAAGCTTTCTTT.

This clonotype showed up just a few times. The chain carries TRBV12-3 or TRBV12-4 and TRBJ1-2; D may be TRBD1 (5 bases). CDR3 size: 18 residues. Trimming shortened V by 6 bases and J by 2 bases, and 25 bases separated the two germline ends. The CDR3 coding sequence is TGTGCCAGCAGAGGCAGGGTCCCGGAGTTTTTTTTCAACTATGGCTACACCTTC. Protein sequence: CASRGRVPEFFFNYGYTF.

The table lists this clonotype with many counts. The chain combines TRBV6-5 with TRBJ2-1; 11 nucleotides align to TRBD1. The CDR3 runs 16 residues. Trimming took 0 bases from V and 4 from J; bases not matched to a gene: 2. Germline CDR1 reads MNHEY; CDR2 reads SVGAGI. CDR3 nucleotide sequence: TGTGCCAGCAGTTACTCGGACAGGGGGCGATACAATGAGCAGTTCTTC. This translates into CASSYSDRGRYNEQFF.

This clonotype turned up a few times. The genes are TRBV5-1 and TRBJ2-5, with a tentative D call TRBD2 (5 bases). Per germline, CDR1 SGHRS and CDR2 YFSETQ. V lost 4 bases to trimming and J lost 5 bases, with 15 bases between them. The CDR3 extends over 14 amino acids. DNA for the CDR3: TGCGCCAGCAGCACCGGACTGGGATTGGAGACCCAGTACTTC. As protein: CASSTGLGLETQYF.

About this clonotype: The junction and the germline gene differ at one end; a read error may be behind it. This chain links TRBV7-9 with TRBJ2-1, with no clear D. The CDR3 extends over 10 amino acids. Germline-derived CDR1 and CDR2 are SEHNR and FQNEAQ (reference sequence). This CDR3 is CASEEVGPSF. For the CDR3, the DNA is TGTGCCAGCGAAGAGGTGGGCCCCAGCTTC.

This clonotype appeared a few times. V usage is TRBV6-2 or TRBV6-3 and J usage is TRBJ1-2; D unresolved. The CDR3 runs 11 residues. V shed 2 bases and J shed 8 bases, with 6 bases lying between them. Germline V gene sequence: CDR1 MNHEY, CDR2 SVGEGT. The chain's CDR3 is CASSYAGGYTF. The CDR3 DNA is TGTGCCAGCAGTTACGCGGGCGGCTACACCTTC.

The chain is built from TRBV25-1 and TRBJ2-1; 9 bases align to TRBD1. This CDR3 has 15 residues. CDR1 and CDR2 (germline): MGHDK, SYGVNS. The junction had 11 bases not matched to a gene; V was cut back by 6 bases and J by 8 bases. CDR3 sequence (DNA): TGTGCCAGCAGAGCCGGGACAGGGTATCCCTATGAGCAGTTCTTC. This encodes CASRAGTGYPYEQFF.

The chain couples TRBV7-6 to TRBJ1-1; a possible D gene is TRBD1 (5 bases). The CDR3 runs 14 residues. The V gene lost 2 bases and the J gene lost 4 bases, with 11 bases spanning the gap. From germline, CDR1 is SGHVS and CDR2 FNYEAQ. Written as DNA, the CDR3 is TGTGCCAGCAGCTTATGGGGGGTTTCCACTGAAGCTTTCTTT. It is translated as CASSLWGVSTEAFF.

The gene calls are TRBV7-9 and TRBJ1-2, with a possible D match to TRBD1 (6 bases). Trimming pared 5 bases from V and 3 bases from J, leaving 16 bases between. Germline V gene sequence: CDR1 SEHNR, CDR2 FQNEAQ (reference sequence). CDR3 length equals 15 residues. This chain's CDR3 is CASSEDSGAYYGYTF. The CDR3 nucleotides read TGTGCCAGCAGCGAGGATTCGGGGGCCTACTATGGCTACACCTTC.

This clonotype occurred a few times. The CDR3 nucleotides are TGTGCCAGCAGCTTGGTACTCGACACCCCCAACACTGAAGCTTTCTTT. It specifies CASSLVLDTPNTEAFF. The genes are TRBV5-6 and TRBJ1-1; unclear D gene. The germline V and J ends were trimmed by 0 bases and 2 bases, with 14 bases remaining between them. Germline V gene lookup returns CDR1 SGHDT and CDR2 YYEEEE. The CDR3 is 16 residues long.

The table lists this clonotype with a count of one. The chain links TRBV4-1 to TRBJ1-6; no reliable D call. Looked up from germline, CDR1 is MGHRA and CDR2 is YSYEKL. The CDR3 covers 16 residues. Trimming cost V 0 bases and J 7 bases, with 13 bases left between them. In DNA form, the CDR3 reads TGCGCCAGCAGCCAAGATCGGAGGCCGGTCAATTCACCCCTCCACTTT. This codes for CASSQDRRPVNSPLHF.

V is TRBV7-9 and J is TRBJ2-1; D is unclear. Trimming stripped 9 bases from V and 1 base from J, with 13 bases between. Per germline, CDR1 SEHNR and CDR2 FQNEAQ (reference sequence). CDR3 length equals 14 residues. DNA for the CDR3: TGTGCCAGTAGGTCGGGTGATTCCTACAATGAGCAGTTCTTC. This sequence encodes CASRSGDSYNEQFF.